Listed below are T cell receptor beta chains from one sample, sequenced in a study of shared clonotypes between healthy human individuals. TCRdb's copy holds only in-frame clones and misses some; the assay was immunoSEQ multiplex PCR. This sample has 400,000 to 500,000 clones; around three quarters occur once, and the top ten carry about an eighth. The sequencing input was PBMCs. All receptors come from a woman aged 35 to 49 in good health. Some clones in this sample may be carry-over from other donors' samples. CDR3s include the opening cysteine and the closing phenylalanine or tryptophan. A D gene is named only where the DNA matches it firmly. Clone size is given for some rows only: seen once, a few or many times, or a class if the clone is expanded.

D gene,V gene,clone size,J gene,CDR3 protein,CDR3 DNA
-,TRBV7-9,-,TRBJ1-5,CASSKYTGTDNNQPQHF,TGTGCCAGCAGCAAATACACCGGGACGGATAACAATCAGCCCCAGCATTTT
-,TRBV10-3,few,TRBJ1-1,CANKQGSNTEAFF,TGTGCCAACAAACAGGGCTCGAACACTGAAGCTTTCTTT
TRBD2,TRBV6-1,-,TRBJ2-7,CASSSSGSLFEQYF,TGTGCCAGCAGTTCTAGCGGGAGTCTTTTCGAGCAGTACTTC
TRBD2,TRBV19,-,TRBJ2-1,CASSIGTSSEQFF,TGTGCCAGTAGTATAGGGACTAGCAGTGAGCAGTTCTTC
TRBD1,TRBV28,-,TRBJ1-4,CASSSGTGSDWEKLFF,TGTGCCAGCAGTTCCGGGACAGGGTCCGACTGGGAAAAACTGTTTTTT
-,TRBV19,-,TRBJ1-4,CASTPHFATNEKLFF,TGTGCCAGTACTCCCCATTTTGCAACTAATGAAAAACTGTTTTTT
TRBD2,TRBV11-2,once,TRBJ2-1,CASSLGDYSGRGNEQFF,TGTGCCAGCAGCTTAGGGGATTATAGCGGGAGGGGGAATGAGCAGTTCTTC
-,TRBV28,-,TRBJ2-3,CASRGGPQGIGDTQYF,TGTGCCAGCCGTGGCGGGCCGCAGGGTATAGGAGATACGCAGTATTTT
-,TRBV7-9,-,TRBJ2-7,CASSRGGGEVNEQYF,TGTGCCAGCAGCCGAGGGGGAGGGGAGGTAAACGAGCAGTACTTC
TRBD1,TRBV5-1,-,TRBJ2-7,CASSLEGQGYEQYF,TGCGCCAGCAGCTTGGAGGGACAGGGTTACGAGCAGTACTTC
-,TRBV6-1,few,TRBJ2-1,CASSEAGKQFF,TGTGCCAGCAGTGAAGCGGGGAAACAGTTCTTC
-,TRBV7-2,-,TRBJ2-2,CASRGGSNTGELFF,TGTGCCAGCCGAGGCGGTTCGAACACCGGGGAGCTGTTTTTT
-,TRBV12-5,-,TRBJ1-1,CASGLTDNTEAFF,TGTGCTAGTGGTTTGACGGATAACACTGAAGCTTTCTTT
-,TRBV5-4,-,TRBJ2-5,CASSLEGQETQYF,TGTGCCAGCAGCTTGGAGGGGCAAGAGACCCAGTACTTC
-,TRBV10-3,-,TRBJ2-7,CAISAGLQSSYEQYF,TGTGCCATCAGTGCGGGTCTACAGAGCTCCTACGAGCAGTACTTC
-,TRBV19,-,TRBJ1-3,CASSMAGAGNTIYF,TGTGCCAGTAGTATGGCAGGGGCTGGAAACACCATATATTTT
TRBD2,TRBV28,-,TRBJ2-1,CASTTGGAGGYNEQFF,TGTGCCAGCACCACCGGGGGGGCGGGAGGATACAATGAGCAGTTCTTC
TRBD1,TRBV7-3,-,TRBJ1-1,CASSRDRADTEAFF,TGTGCCAGCAGCCGAGACAGGGCTGACACTGAAGCTTTCTTT
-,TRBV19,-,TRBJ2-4,CASSMGDWVLKNIQYF,TGTGCCAGTAGTATGGGGGACTGGGTCCTCAAAAACATTCAGTACTTC
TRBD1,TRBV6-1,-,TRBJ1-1,CASSEVGTGVPNTEAFF,TGTGCCAGCAGTGAAGTGGGGACAGGGGTCCCGAACACTGAAGCTTTCTTT
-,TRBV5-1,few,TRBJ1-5,CASSLGFDRSNQPQHF,TGCGCCAGCAGCCTTGGGTTCGACAGGAGCAATCAGCCCCAGCATTTT
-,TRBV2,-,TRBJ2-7,CASSDREIGQYF,TGTGCCAGCAGTGACAGGGAGATAGGGCAGTACTTC
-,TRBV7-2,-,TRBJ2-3,CASSLVPDIDTQYF,TGTGCCAGCAGCTTAGTGCCAGATATAGATACGCAGTATTTT
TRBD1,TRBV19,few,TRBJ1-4,CASSPRDRGGVGLNEKLFF,TGTGCCAGTAGTCCCCGAGACAGGGGAGGGGTGGGCCTCAATGAAAAACTGTTTTTT
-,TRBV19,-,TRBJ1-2,CASRVDSNYGYTF,TGTGCCAGTAGGGTCGACAGCAACTATGGCTACACCTTC